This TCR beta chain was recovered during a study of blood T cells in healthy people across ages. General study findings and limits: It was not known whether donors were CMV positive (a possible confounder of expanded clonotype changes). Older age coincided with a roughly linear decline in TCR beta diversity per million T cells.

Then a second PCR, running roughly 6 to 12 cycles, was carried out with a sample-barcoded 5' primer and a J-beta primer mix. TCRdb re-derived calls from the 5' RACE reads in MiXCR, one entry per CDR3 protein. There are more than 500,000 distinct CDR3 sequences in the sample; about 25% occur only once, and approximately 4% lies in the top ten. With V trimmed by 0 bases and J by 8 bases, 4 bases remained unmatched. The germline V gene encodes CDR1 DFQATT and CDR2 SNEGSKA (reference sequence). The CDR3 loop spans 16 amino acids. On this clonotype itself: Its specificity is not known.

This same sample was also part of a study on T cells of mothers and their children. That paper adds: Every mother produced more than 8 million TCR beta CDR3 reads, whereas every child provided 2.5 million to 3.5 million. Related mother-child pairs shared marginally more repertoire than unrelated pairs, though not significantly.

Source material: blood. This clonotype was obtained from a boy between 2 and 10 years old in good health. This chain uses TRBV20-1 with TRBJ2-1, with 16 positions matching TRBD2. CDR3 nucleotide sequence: TGCAGTGCTAGAGATGGGGGACTAGCGGGAGGGCATGAGCAGTTCTTC. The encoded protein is CSARDGGLAGGHEQFF.